Detailed here is one T cell receptor (beta chain). Its antigen is still unknown. An end of the junction differs from the germline gene, which may be a read error. The CDR3 is 16 residues long. CDR1 SGHVS and CDR2 FQNEAQ come from the germline V gene. The study gave focal radiation plus ipilimumab CTLA-4 blockade to patients with chemo-refractory metastatic non-small-cell lung cancer. These data originate in a study of radiotherapy plus CTLA-4 blockade in lung cancer. On the study more broadly: Objective response rate was over 15%; disease control rate, approximately 33%.

The study's findings and limits: In blood, after radiotherapy plus ipilimumab, tumor-derived TCR clones expanded.

The method was immunoSEQ multiplex PCR; TCRdb's version includes in-frame clones alone and lacks a portion of them. The sample holds under 35,000 clones, around 70% seen once. The chain couples TRBV7-8 to TRBJ2-5; D not certain. The material was peripheral blood, obtained from a patient treated with radiotherapy plus ipilimumab. The TCR sequence derives from a human donor with non-small cell lung cancer whose response to radiotherapy plus ipilimumab could not be evaluated. The CDR3: CASSYLPGESQGTQYF. In DNA form, the CDR3 reads TGTGCCAGCAGCTACCTCCCTGGAGAGTCACAAGGGACCCAGTACTTC.